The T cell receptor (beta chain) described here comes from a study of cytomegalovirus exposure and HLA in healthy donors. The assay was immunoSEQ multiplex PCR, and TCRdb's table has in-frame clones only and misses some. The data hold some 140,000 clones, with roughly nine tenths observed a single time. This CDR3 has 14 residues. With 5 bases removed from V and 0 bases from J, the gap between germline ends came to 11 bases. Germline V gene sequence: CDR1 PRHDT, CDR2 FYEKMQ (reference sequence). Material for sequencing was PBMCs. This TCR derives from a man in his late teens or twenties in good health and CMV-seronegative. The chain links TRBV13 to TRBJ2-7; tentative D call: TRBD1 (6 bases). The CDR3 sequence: CASSPRGSSYEQYF. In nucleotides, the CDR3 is TGTGCCAGCAGCCCCAGGGGAAGCTCCTACGAGCAGTACTTC.